These 24 T cell receptor beta chains came from one sample sequenced in a study of CD8+CD57+ T cells in acquired aplastic anemia. Genomic DNA provided the template from which TCR beta VDJ and CDR3 profiles were obtained. TCRdb reprocessed the reads with MiXCR, giving one entry per CDR3 protein. The sample lists roughly 500,000 distinct CDR3 sequences, approximately 32% seen once, with approximately 0.82% in the top ten. Patients chosen for sequencing had shown CD8+CD57+ cell expansion by flow cytometry. The specimen sequenced was sorted CD4+, CD8+, or CD8+CD57+ T cells (not recorded which) from PBMCs. The receptors stem from a human donor with aplastic anemia.

This clonotype was detected only a few times. The chain joins TRBV9 to TRBJ2-1; D possibly matches TRBD1 or TRBD2 (5 bases each). The germline gives CDR1 SGDLS, CDR2 YYNGEE. The V and J ends lost 3 bases and 2 bases respectively, with 9 bases between them. The CDR3 extends over 14 amino acids. The CDR3 loop reads CASSGGWPYNEQFF. CDR3 DNA sequence: TGTGCCAGCAGCGGGGGGTGGCCCTACAATGAGCAGTTCTTC.

A few counts support this clonotype. The V call is TRBV20-1, the J call TRBJ1-4, with TRBD1 matching 7 bases. The CDR3 contains 10 residues. The V gene's germline CDR1 is DFQATT and CDR2 SNEGSKA (reference sequence). Trimming at V came to 5 bases and at J to 13 bases, leaving 4 bases not matched to a gene. The CDR3 DNA sequence: TGCAGTGCTGGGAGGACAGGACTGTTTTTT. As protein: CSAGRTGLFF.

This chain connects TRBV13 to TRBJ1-3; 8 bases are a match to TRBD1. Germline V gene lookup returns CDR1 PRHDT and CDR2 FYEKMQ (reference sequence). CDR3 size: 15 residues. J lost 3 bases, V lost 4 bases, and 5 bases had no gene match. As DNA, the CDR3 is TGTGCCAGCAGCTCCTGGACAGGGAATGGAAACACCATATATTTT. As protein: CASSSWTGNGNTIYF.

This clonotype was seen a handful of times. The rearrangement links TRBV6-4 to TRBJ2-7; D remains unclear. Between the trimmed V and J ends, which lost 4 bases and 6 bases, there was a span of 13 bases. CDR1 is MRHNA, CDR2 SNTAGT, per germline. The CDR3 consists of 13 residues. The CDR3 loop reads CASSVAFVSEQYF. CDR3 bases: TGTGCCAGCAGTGTGGCGTTCGTGAGCGAGCAGTACTTC.

The rearrangement joins TRBV7-3 to TRBJ1-5, with D hard to call. The germline CDR1 and CDR2 sequences are SGHTA and FQGTGA. This CDR3 has 15 amino acids. The germline V and J ends were trimmed by 4 bases and 0 bases, with 10 bases remaining between them. CDR3 loop: CASSSEPYSNQPQHF. The CDR3 nucleotides are TGTGCCAGCAGCTCGGAACCTTATAGCAATCAGCCCCAGCATTTT.

This clonotype was counted a few times. The CDR3 DNA reads TGTGCCAGCAGTCCCCCGTTAGCCAAAAACATTCAGTACTTC. It is translated as CASSPPLAKNIQYF. The rearrangement joins TRBV2 to TRBJ2-4, with D unresolved. The V end was cut by 5 bases, the J end by 0 bases, with 8 bases between. The V gene's germline CDR1 is SNHLY and CDR2 FYNNEI. This CDR3 region has 14 residues.

This clonotype has at least ten counts. The chain is built from TRBV5-1 and TRBJ1-6; possibly TRBD1 for D (5 bases). Trimming cost V 0 bases and J 8 bases, with 9 bases left between them. Germline V gene sequence: CDR1 SGHRS, CDR2 YFSETQ. The CDR3 spans 14 residues. The CDR3 nucleotides read TGCGCCAGCAGCTTGGACCAAGGGGATTCACCCCTCCACTTT. This translates into CASSLDQGDSPLHF.

This sequence joins TRBV11-1 and TRBJ1-2, with unresolved D. Germline V gives CDR1 SGHAT, CDR2 FQDESV (reference sequence). Trimming took 7 bases from V and 8 from J, leaving 35 bases between them. CDR3 length: 19 residues. The CDR3 bases are TGTGCCAGCAACGCCTCGCCCCGATGGATGACGAATCCATTCCTCGGCTACACCTTC. The encoded protein is CASNASPRWMTNPFLGYTF. Full variable domain (rest looked up from reference TRBV11-1 and TRBJ1-2): EAEVAQSPRYKITEKSQAVAFWCDPISGHATLYWYRQILGQGPELLVQFQDESVVDDSQLPKDRFSAERLKGVDSTLKIQPAELGDSAMYLCASNASPRWMTNPFLGYTFGSGTRLTVV.

This clonotype was detected a few times. This chain connects TRBV6-1 to TRBJ1-6, with D uncertain. CDR3 size: 12 residues. The V and J ends lost 9 bases and 9 bases respectively, with 12 bases between them. CDR1 and CDR2 (germline): MNHNS, SASEGT. The CDR3 sequence: CASSGIASPLHF. The CDR3 DNA is TGTGCCAGTAGCGGGATCGCTTCACCCCTCCACTTT.

J is TRBJ2-3 and V is TRBV6-1; D remains ambiguous. V dropped 6 bases and J dropped 5 bases, with 15 bases sitting between them. There are 14 residues in the CDR3. Germline V gene lookup returns CDR1 MNHNS and CDR2 SASEGT. The CDR3 bases are TGTGCCAGCAGACCTACTGACGGGCGAGATACGCAGTATTTT. Residues: CASRPTDGRDTQYF.

V and J are TRBV10-3 and TRBJ1-2; D not certain. The CDR3 consists of 13 residues. The germline V gene has CDR1 ENHRY and CDR2 SYGVKD. CDR3 residues: CASSESSSGGYTF. CDR3 sequence (DNA): TGTGCTAGCAGTGAGTCGAGCAGCGGCGGCTACACCTTC.

This clonotype appeared a few times. Given the absence of the conserved phenylalanine or tryptophan at the CDR3 end, a read error is likely. The chain carries TRBV10-3 and TRBJ1-1, with D possibly being TRBD1 (5 bases). Germline V gene sequence: CDR1 ENHRY, CDR2 SYGVKD. The CDR3 has 13 amino acids. CDR3 coding DNA: TGTGCCATCAAAAGGGACGGGAACACTGAGGCTTTCCTT. Its protein product is CAIKRDGNTEAFL.

This clonotype occurred many times. The chain uses TRBV12-3 or TRBV12-4 and TRBJ1-5, with D maybe TRBD1 (5 bases). The CDR3 sequence is 15 residues long. The V end was cut by 5 bases, the J end by 2 bases, with 13 bases between. DNA of the CDR3: TGTGCCAGCAGTCCCTACGGGGGGGGCAATCAGCCCCAGCATTTT. The encoded protein is CASSPYGGGNQPQHF.

The table lists this clonotype with many counts. The V and J genes are TRBV9 and TRBJ1-2; D possibly corresponds to TRBD1 (6 bases). CDR1 and CDR2 from the germline V gene are SGDLS and YYNGEE. Trimming removed 5 bases from V and 8 bases from J, with 19 bases in between. The CDR3 length is 14 residues. CDR3 sequence reads: CASRDSTGSEGYTF. The DNA of the CDR3 is TGTGCCAGCAGAGACTCAACAGGGTCGGAAGGCTACACCTTC.

This clonotype has at least ten counts. This chain uses TRBV2 with TRBJ2-3; 8 bases match TRBD2. The J segment lost 1 base and the V segment lost 6 bases, leaving 6 bases of the junction unmatched. The CDR3 contains 15 residues. Germline V gives CDR1 SNHLY, CDR2 FYNNEI. CDR3: CASSPTTSGTDTQYF. CDR3 sequence (DNA): TGTGCCAGCAGCCCTACGACTAGCGGCACAGATACGCAGTATTTT.

The rearrangement joins TRBV20-1 to TRBJ2-2, with TRBD2 as a possible D gene (6 bases). Between the trimmed V and J ends, which lost 3 bases and 4 bases, there was a span of 12 bases. Germline values: CDR1 DFQATT, CDR2 SNEGSKA (reference sequence). The CDR3 length is 14 residues. The CDR3 DNA is TGCAGTGCTAGTATCCGGGAGCCCACCGGGGAGCTGTTTTTT. Translating it yields CSASIREPTGELFF.

The rearrangement links TRBV2 to TRBJ2-3, with a weak D call TRBD1 (5 bases). This CDR3 has 13 amino acids. CDR1 is SNHLY, CDR2 FYNNEI, per germline. Trimming took 8 bases from V and 14 from J, leaving 23 bases between them. The CDR3 DNA follows: TGTGCCAGCCGAAGAACGACAGTCGGTACCCTGTATTTT. It translates to CASRRTTVGTLYF.

The chain links TRBV6-2 or TRBV6-3 to TRBJ2-3, with 8 nucleotides matching TRBD2. J lost 2 bases, V lost 6 bases, and 7 bases had no gene match. The V gene's germline CDR1 is MNHEY and CDR2 SVGEGT. The length of the CDR3 is 15 residues. In DNA, the CDR3 is TGTGCCAGCAGGATAGGAGCGGGAGTCACAGATACGCAGTATTTT. It yields the protein CASRIGAGVTDTQYF.

In its sample, this clonotype was seen a few times. The chain is built from TRBV2 and TRBJ1-2, with a tentative D call TRBD1 (6 bases). Germline V gene sequence: CDR1 SNHLY, CDR2 FYNNEI. The CDR3 sequence is 14 residues long. V lost 6 bases and J lost 0, with 11 bases in between. The CDR3: CASRPDRSNYGYTF. In nucleotides, the CDR3 is TGTGCCAGCAGACCCGACAGGTCTAACTATGGCTACACCTTC.

This clonotype was picked up many times. J is TRBJ2-7 and V is TRBV7-2; 13 nucleotides match TRBD2. Germline CDR1 is SGHTA and CDR2 is FQGNSA. The trim removed 3 bases at V and 6 bases at J, leaving 5 bases unmatched. The CDR3 extends over 15 amino acids. DNA of the CDR3: TGTGCCAGCAGCTTCACCGGGACTAGCGGGGCCGAGCAGTACTTC. It yields the protein CASSFTGTSGAEQYF.

The chain links TRBV12-3 or TRBV12-4 to TRBJ2-7; no clear D gene. This CDR3 has 14 amino acids. The germline V and J ends were trimmed by 3 bases and 1 base, with 10 bases remaining between them. The CDR3 loop reads CASSFSPFSYEQYF. The DNA of the CDR3 is TGTGCCAGCAGTTTTTCCCCGTTTTCCTACGAGCAGTACTTC.

This clonotype was recorded many times. This chain uses TRBV19 with TRBJ1-6, with TRBD1 matching over 7 bases. Germline-derived CDR1 and CDR2 are LNHDA and SQIVND (reference sequence). V dropped 8 bases and J dropped 5; count of bases not matched to a gene: 12. The CDR3 has 16 amino acids. DNA for the CDR3: TGTGCCAGTTCCTACATCCCGGGACAGAATAATTCACCCCTCCACTTT. Protein: CASSYIPGQNNSPLHF.

In this sample, this clonotype turned up many times. The rearrangement links TRBV9 to TRBJ2-7, with 7 bases that match TRBD1. Germline values: CDR1 SGDLS, CDR2 YYNGEE. The V gene end was trimmed by 3 bases and the J gene end by 5 bases; junction bases not matched to a gene: 11. CDR3 length: 15 residues. CDR3 loop: CASSALTGQVDEQYF. The CDR3 region has the DNA TGTGCCAGCAGCGCCCTAACCGGACAGGTGGACGAGCAGTACTTC.

This clonotype appeared many times. CDR3 nucleotides: TGTGCCAGCAGCTTATTGTGGCAGAGCAGTGAAGCTTTCTTT. It yields the protein CASSLLWQSSEAFF. V is TRBV7-3 and J is TRBJ1-1; D gene uncertain. This CDR3 has 14 amino acids. Germline V lookup: CDR1 SGHTA, CDR2 FQGTGA. Between the trimmed V and J ends, which lost 2 bases and 7 bases, there was a span of 14 bases.